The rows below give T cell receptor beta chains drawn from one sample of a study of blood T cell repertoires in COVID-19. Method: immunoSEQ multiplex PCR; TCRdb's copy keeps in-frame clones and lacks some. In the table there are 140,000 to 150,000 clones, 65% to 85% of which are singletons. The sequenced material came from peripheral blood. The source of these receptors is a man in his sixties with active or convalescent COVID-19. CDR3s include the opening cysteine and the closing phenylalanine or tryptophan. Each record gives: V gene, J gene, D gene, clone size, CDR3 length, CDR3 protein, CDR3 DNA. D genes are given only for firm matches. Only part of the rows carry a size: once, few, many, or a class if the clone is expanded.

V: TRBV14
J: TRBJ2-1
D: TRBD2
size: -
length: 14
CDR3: CASSQQAGRYEQFF
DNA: TGTGCCAGCAGCCAACAAGCGGGGCGGTATGAGCAGTTCTTC

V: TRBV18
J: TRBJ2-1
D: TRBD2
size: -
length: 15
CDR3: CASSPPAGGYNEQFF
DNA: TGTGCCAGCTCACCACCAGCGGGAGGCTACAATGAGCAGTTCTTC

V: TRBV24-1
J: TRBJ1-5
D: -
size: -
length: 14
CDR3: CATSEGALMQPQHF
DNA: TGTGCCACCAGTGAAGGGGCCCTCATGCAGCCCCAGCATTTT

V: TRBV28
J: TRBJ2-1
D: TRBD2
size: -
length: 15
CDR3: CASSLLLAGYNEQFF
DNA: TGTGCCAGCAGTTTGCTACTAGCGGGCTACAATGAGCAGTTCTTC

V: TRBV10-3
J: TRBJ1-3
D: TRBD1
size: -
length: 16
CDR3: CAISGTGTGVKNTIYF
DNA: TGTGCCATCAGTGGGACCGGGACAGGGGTGAAAAACACCATATATTTT

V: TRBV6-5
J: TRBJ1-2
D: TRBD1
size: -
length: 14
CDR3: CASSYGRGIYGYTF
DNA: TGTGCCAGCAGTTATGGCAGGGGGATTTATGGCTACACCTTC

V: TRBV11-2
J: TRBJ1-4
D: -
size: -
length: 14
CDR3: CASSFGATNEKLFF
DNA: TGTGCCAGCAGCTTCGGGGCAACTAATGAAAAACTGTTTTTT

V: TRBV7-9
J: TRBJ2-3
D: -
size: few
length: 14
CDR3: CASSLAGLTDTQYF
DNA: TGTGCCAGCAGCTTAGCTGGCCTCACAGATACGCAGTATTTT

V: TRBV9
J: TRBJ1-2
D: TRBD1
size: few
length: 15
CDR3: CASSSRTGGKNGYTF
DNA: TGTGCCAGCAGCTCTCGGACAGGGGGGAAGAATGGCTACACCTTC

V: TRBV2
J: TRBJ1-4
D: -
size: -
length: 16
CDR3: CASTGGRVPTNEKLFF
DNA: TGTGCCAGCACTGGGGGCAGAGTTCCAACTAATGAAAAACTGTTTTTT

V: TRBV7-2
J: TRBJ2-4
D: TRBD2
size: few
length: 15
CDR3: CASSLWAGGQNIQYF
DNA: TGTGCCAGCAGCTTGTGGGCGGGAGGCCAAAACATTCAGTACTTC

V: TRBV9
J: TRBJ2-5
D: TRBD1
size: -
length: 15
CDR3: CASSFAPDRGETQYF
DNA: TGTGCCAGCAGCTTCGCTCCTGACAGGGGAGAGACCCAGTACTTC

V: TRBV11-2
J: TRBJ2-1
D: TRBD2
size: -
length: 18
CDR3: CASSLRYVAGGPWNEQFF
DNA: TGTGCCAGCAGCCTTAGGTATGTGGCGGGAGGTCCGTGGAATGAGCAGTTCTTC

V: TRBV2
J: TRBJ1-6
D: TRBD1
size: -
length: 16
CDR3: CASSDGQGAWDSPLHF
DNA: TGTGCCAGCAGTGACGGCCAGGGGGCTTGGGATTCACCCCTCCACTTT

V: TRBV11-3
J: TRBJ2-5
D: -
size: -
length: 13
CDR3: CASSLIAGETQYF
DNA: TGTGCCAGCAGCTTGATTGCGGGAGAGACCCAGTACTTC

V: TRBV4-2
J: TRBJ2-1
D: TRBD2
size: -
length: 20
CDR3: CASSQDMLAGNLGTYNEQFF
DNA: TGTGCCAGCAGCCAAGATATGCTAGCGGGAAATCTGGGGACCTACAATGAGCAGTTCTTC

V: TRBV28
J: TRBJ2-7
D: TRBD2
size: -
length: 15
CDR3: CASSFTGRGQWEQYF
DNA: TGTGCCAGCAGTTTCACCGGGAGGGGCCAGTGGGAGCAGTACTTC

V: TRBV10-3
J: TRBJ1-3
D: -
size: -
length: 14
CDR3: CAISDERSGNTIYF
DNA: TGTGCCATCAGTGACGAGAGATCTGGAAACACCATATATTTT

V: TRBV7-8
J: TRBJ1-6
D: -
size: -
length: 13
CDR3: CASNTLDDSPLHF
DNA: TGTGCCAGCAATACTCTAGATGACTCACCCCTCCACTTT

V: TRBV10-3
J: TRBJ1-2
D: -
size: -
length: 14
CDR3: CAISDSGANYGYTF
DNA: TGTGCCATCAGTGATTCAGGGGCAAACTATGGCTACACCTTC

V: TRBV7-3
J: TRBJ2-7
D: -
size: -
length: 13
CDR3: CASSVATHYEQYF
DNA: TGTGCCAGCAGCGTCGCCACACACTACGAGCAGTACTTC

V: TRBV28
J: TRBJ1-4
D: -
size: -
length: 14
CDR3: CASSLGGSNEKLFF
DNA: TGTGCCAGCAGTTTAGGGGGGTCTAATGAAAAACTGTTTTTT

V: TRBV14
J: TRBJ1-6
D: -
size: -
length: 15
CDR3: CASSQGLGYNSPLHF
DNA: TGTGCCAGCAGCCAAGGTCTCGGGTACAATTCACCCCTCCACTTT

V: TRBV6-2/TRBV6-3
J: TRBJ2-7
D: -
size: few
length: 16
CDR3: CASSYGGAVVSYEQYF
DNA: TGTGCCAGCAGTTACGGCGGAGCGGTAGTATCCTACGAGCAGTACTTC

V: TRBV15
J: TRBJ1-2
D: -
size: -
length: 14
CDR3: CATSRDGEVYGYTF
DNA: TGTGCCACCAGCAGAGATGGAGAGGTCTATGGCTACACCTTC

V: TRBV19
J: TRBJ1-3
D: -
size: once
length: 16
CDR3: CASSNVFGSSGNTIYF
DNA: TGTGCCAGTAGTAATGTATTCGGGAGCTCTGGAAACACCATATATTTT